This entry lists 30 T cell receptor beta chains sequenced from one sample in a study of chemoradiotherapy in HPV16-positive cancers. This table comes from immunoSEQ multiplex PCR, and its TCRdb copy is limited to in-frame clones, with some not included. The sample shows roughly 23,000 clones, 80% to 95% of them seen only once. The sequenced sample was blood, obtained from a patient who underwent chemoradiotherapy. Receptors originate from a human donor with HPV-associated anogenital cancer.

This clone was counted a single time. The V gene is TRBV7-6, the J gene TRBJ2-5; 10 bases agree with TRBD2. The germline CDR1 and CDR2 sequences are SGHVS and FNYEAQ. This CDR3 contains 15 residues. Trimming cost V 4 bases and J 5 bases; bases outside gene matches: 7. The CDR3 region has the DNA TGTGCCAGCAGCTATAGCGGGGGGTTATTCGAGACCCAGTACTTC. The encoded protein is CASSYSGGLFETQYF.

The chain joins TRBV6-5 to TRBJ1-6, with D maybe TRBD1 (6 bases). Germline V gene lookup returns CDR1 MNHEY and CDR2 SVGAGI. The V end lost 0 bases, the J end lost 9 bases, and 15 bases lay between the germline ends. The CDR3 length is 16 residues. This CDR3 is CASSYSSPGGGSPLHF. In DNA form, the CDR3 reads TGTGCCAGCAGTTACTCGAGCCCGGGGGGCGGTTCACCCCTCCACTTT.

The rearrangement links TRBV11-2 to TRBJ2-1; no clear D gene. This CDR3 is built from 14 residues. The V and J ends lost 0 bases and 5 bases respectively, with 8 bases between them. Germline lookup yields CDR1 SGHAT and CDR2 FQNNGV. DNA of the CDR3: TGTGCCAGCAGCTTAGATCCTAGAGACAATGAGCAGTTCTTC. This translates into CASSLDPRDNEQFF.

The sample holds one count of this clone. The chain couples TRBV19 to TRBJ2-7; D gene unclear. Germline-derived CDR1 and CDR2 are LNHDA and SQIVND (reference sequence). V dropped 3 bases and J dropped 3 bases, with 15 bases sitting between them. The CDR3 loop spans 15 amino acids. As DNA, the CDR3 is TGTGCCAGTAGTATTCGTCCCGGGCCAGGCTACGAGCAGTACTTC. The encoded protein is CASSIRPGPGYEQYF. The full variable domain, rest sourced from reference TRBV19 and TRBJ2-7, is DGGITQSPKYLFRKEGQNVTLSCEQNLNHDAMYWYRQDPGQGLRLIYYSQIVNDFQKGDIAEGYSVSREKKESFPLTVTSAQKNPTAFYLCASSIRPGPGYEQYFGPGTRLTVT.

The chain joins TRBV19 to TRBJ1-3; 7 nucleotides line up with TRBD1. Germline trimming cut 4 bases from V and 4 bases from J; bases unmatched to any gene: 7. Germline CDR1 is LNHDA and CDR2 is SQIVND (reference sequence). The CDR3 spans 15 residues. The CDR3 protein is CASSTLQGTGNTIYF. DNA of the CDR3: TGTGCCAGTAGTACCCTACAGGGGACAGGAAACACCATATATTTT.

The chain is built from TRBV11-2 and TRBJ2-2, with no clear D. CDR1 and CDR2 (germline): SGHAT, FQNNGV. Between the trimmed V and J ends, which lost 8 bases and 7 bases, there was a span of 14 bases. The CDR3 runs to 13 residues. In DNA form, the CDR3 reads TGTGCCAGCCACTCCCAGCGAGGCGGGGAGCTGTTTTTT. Translating it yields CASHSQRGGELFF.

The chain joins TRBV9 to TRBJ2-1; D is perhaps TRBD2 (6 bases). The CDR3 sequence is 16 residues long. V lost 2 bases and J lost 2, with 14 bases in between. CDR1 and CDR2 from the germline V gene are SGDLS and YYNGEE. CDR3 bases: TGTGCCAGCAGCGTGGGGGGTGCCCCAACCTACAATGAGCAGTTCTTC. Translated, it gives CASSVGGAPTYNEQFF.

The CDR3 spells CASKYGTKFPNTEAFF. Written as DNA, the CDR3 is TGTGCCAGCAAATATGGGACTAAATTCCCGAACACTGAAGCTTTCTTT. This sequence joins TRBV28 and TRBJ1-1; D perhaps matches TRBD1 (5 bases). Germline assignment: CDR1 MDHEN and CDR2 SYDVKM. Deletions cut 7 bases from V and 1 base from J, with 19 bases between. CDR3 length equals 16 residues. Full variable domain (missing parts from reference TRBV28 and TRBJ1-1): DVKVTQSSRYLVKRTGEKVFLECVQDMDHENMFWYRQDPGLGLRLIYFSYDVKMKEKGDIPEGYSVSREKKERFSLILESASTNQTSMYLCASKYGTKFPNTEAFFGQGTRLTVV.

The gene calls are TRBV7-2 and TRBJ2-7; the D gene is possibly TRBD2 (5 bases). Germline V CDR1 and CDR2: SGHTA, FQGNSA. V shed 5 bases and J shed 6 bases, with 20 bases lying between them. CDR3 length equals 15 residues. The CDR3 coding sequence is TGTGCCAGCAGCCGTGGAGGATTACCAGAACGCGAGCAGTACTTC. It translates to CASSRGGLPEREQYF.

The table lists this clone with a count of one. The V call is TRBV7-9, the J call TRBJ2-3; 9 nucleotides align to TRBD1. CDR3 size: 17 residues. From germline, CDR1 is SEHNR and CDR2 FQNEAQ (reference sequence). The J segment lost 5 bases and the V segment lost 5 bases, leaving 14 bases of the junction unmatched. As DNA, the CDR3 is TGTGCCAGCAGCCGACGTCCCGGGACAGGGCCCAAAGATACGCAGTATTTT. It translates to CASSRRPGTGPKDTQYF.

This clone has only one observation. The chain recombines TRBV7-2 with TRBJ2-2; TRBD1 matches 8 bases. The CDR3 has 15 amino acids. Germline values: CDR1 SGHTA, CDR2 FQGNSA. Trimming removed 3 bases from V and 6 bases from J; junction bases left unmatched: 6. CDR3 coding DNA: TGTGCCAGCAGCTTCGACAGGGGTGGCGCCGGGGAGCTGTTTTTT. Translating gives CASSFDRGGAGELFF.

This chain connects TRBV7-9 to TRBJ2-2; D is possibly TRBD1 or TRBD2 (5 bases each). The CDR3 consists of 15 residues. V lost 8 bases to trimming and J lost 1 base, with 14 bases between them. Per germline, CDR1 SEHNR and CDR2 FQNEAQ (reference sequence). The CDR3 DNA reads TGTGCCAGCGCTCCATGGGGGTTGAACACCGGGGAGCTGTTTTTT. Protein: CASAPWGLNTGELFF.

The V gene is TRBV6-1, the J gene TRBJ2-6; 7 nucleotides align to TRBD1. With V trimmed by 2 bases and J by 2 bases, 0 bases remained unmatched. CDR1 and CDR2 from the germline V gene are MNHNS and SASEGT. This CDR3 has 15 amino acids. Here the CDR3 DNA reads TGTGCCAGCAGTGAACAGGGGGCTGGGGCCAACGTCCTGACTTTC. Translation gives CASSEQGAGANVLTF.

The gene calls are TRBV4-3 and TRBJ2-1, with 7 positions matching TRBD1. With 4 bases clipped from V and 1 base from J, the junction kept 7 bases outside the gene matches. Germline CDR1 reads LGHNA; CDR2 reads YSLEER. The CDR3 consists of 16 residues. DNA of the CDR3: TGCGCCAGCAGCCCTGAAACAGGGGCTTCCTACAATGAGCAGTTCTTC. The encoded protein is CASSPETGASYNEQFF.

The chain is built from TRBV4-1 and TRBJ1-5; TRBD1 is a possible D gene (5 bases). The V end was cut by 4 bases, the J end by 3 bases, with 13 bases between. CDR3 length: 15 residues. The germline V gene encodes CDR1 MGHRA and CDR2 YSYEKL. CDR3 protein: CASSRLQDPNQPQHF. DNA of the CDR3: TGCGCCAGCAGCCGCCTACAGGACCCCAATCAGCCCCAGCATTTT.

This chain joins TRBV4-3 and TRBJ1-6; D call uncertain. Germline V gene lookup returns CDR1 LGHNA and CDR2 YSLEER. The CDR3 extends over 15 amino acids. Deletions cut 0 bases from V and 4 bases from J, with 7 bases between. The CDR3 sequence is CASSQEQTYNSPLHF. In DNA form, the CDR3 reads TGCGCCAGCAGCCAAGAACAGACATATAATTCACCCCTCCACTTT.

The chain combines TRBV27 with TRBJ2-7; 9 nucleotides match TRBD1. CDR3 length equals 13 residues. The V segment lost 8 bases and the J segment 3 bases; nucleotides outside the gene matches: 5. Germline V gene sequence: CDR1 MNHEY, CDR2 SMNVEV (reference sequence). CDR3 amino acids: CASGTGQGYEQYF. CDR3 nucleotide sequence: TGTGCCAGCGGCACGGGACAGGGCTACGAGCAGTACTTC.

V usage is TRBV5-4 and J usage is TRBJ2-1, with 7 bases identical to TRBD1. The CDR3 is 15 residues long. In germline, CDR1 is SGHNT, CDR2 YYREEE (reference sequence). Germline trimming cut 4 bases from V and 0 bases from J; bases unmatched to any gene: 4. The CDR3 spells CASSPTGSSYNEQFF. The CDR3 coding sequence is TGTGCCAGCAGCCCGACAGGGAGCTCCTACAATGAGCAGTTCTTC.

This sequence joins TRBV29-1 and TRBJ2-5; 7 positions match TRBD1. V lost 3 bases to trimming and J lost 2 bases; unmatched junction nucleotides: 3. This CDR3 region has 13 residues. Germline CDR1 and CDR2: SQVTM and ANQGSEA. CDR3 coding DNA: TGCAGCGTTGAGGGACAGAAGCAAGAGACCCAGTACTTC. Protein: CSVEGQKQETQYF.

V and J are TRBV29-1 and TRBJ1-2; 8 bases agree with TRBD1. This CDR3 has 12 residues. CDR1 is SQVTM and CDR2 is ANQGSEA in the germline V gene. Germline trimming cut 3 bases from V and 8 bases from J; bases unmatched to any gene: 5. As DNA, the CDR3 is TGCAGCGTTGATGACAGGGGCGGAGGCTACACCTTC. This encodes CSVDDRGGGYTF.

In the case of this clone: One end of the junction is discordant with germline, which a read error may explain. This rearrangement joins TRBV19 to TRBJ1-6, with 7 bases aligning to TRBD1. The CDR3 covers 15 residues. CDR1 is LNHDA, CDR2 SQIVND, per germline (reference sequence). The CDR3 loop is CASSITGDRNSPLHF. CDR3 nucleotide sequence: TGTGCCAGTAGTATCACAGGGGACCGTAATTCGCCCCTCCACTTT.

The chain joins TRBV7-2 to TRBJ1-5; D is ambiguous. This CDR3 spans 13 amino acids. The V and J ends lost 1 base and 4 bases respectively, with 5 bases between them. The germline CDR1 and CDR2 sequences are SGHTA and FQGNSA. CDR3 bases: TGTGCCAGCAGCTTAGGCACGAATCAGCCCCAGCATTTT. It codes for CASSLGTNQPQHF.

The chain employs TRBV18 and TRBJ2-5; 13 nucleotides align to TRBD2. Germline CDR1 and CDR2: KGHSH and LQKENI. Unmatched junction bases numbered 4, after V lost 3 bases and J lost 6 bases. This CDR3 has 15 residues. CDR3 in DNA: TGTGCCAGCTCACCCGGGACTAGCGGGACCCAGACCCAGTACTTC. It specifies CASSPGTSGTQTQYF.

This rearrangement joins TRBV2 to TRBJ2-7; 7 bases agree with TRBD1. CDR3 size: 14 residues. The V segment lost 3 bases and the J segment 6 bases; nucleotides outside the gene matches: 8. In germline, CDR1 is SNHLY, CDR2 FYNNEI. DNA of the CDR3: TGTGCCAGCAGTGAGACTTACACAGGGGTCGAGCAGTACTTC. As protein: CASSETYTGVEQYF. The full variable domain, with the rest looked up from reference TRBV2 and TRBJ2-7, is EPEVTQTPSHQVTQMGQEVILRCVPISNHLYFYWYRQILGQKVEFLVSFYNNEISEKSEIFDDQFSVERPDGSNFTLKIRSTKLEDSAMYFCASSETYTGVEQYFGPGTRLTVT.

This chain uses TRBV6-1 with TRBJ2-7, with 14 bases identical to TRBD2. CDR1 is MNHNS, CDR2 SASEGT, per germline. V lost 7 bases to trimming and J lost 4 bases; unmatched junction nucleotides: 3. CDR3 size: 14 residues. The CDR3 loop reads CASKGLAGGYEQYF. CDR3 coding DNA: TGTGCCAGCAAAGGACTAGCGGGAGGTTACGAGCAGTACTTC.

The chain couples TRBV7-2 to TRBJ2-7, with 8 bases that match TRBD2. The length of the CDR3 is 14 residues. Germline CDR1 reads SGHTA; CDR2 reads FQGNSA. V gave up 6 bases and J gave up 4 bases; unmatched junction bases: 8. CDR3 amino acids: CASSYGGAGYEQYF. CDR3 bases: TGTGCCAGCAGTTACGGGGGGGCCGGGTACGAGCAGTACTTC.

The genes are TRBV2 and TRBJ2-3; 7 bases line up with TRBD2. This CDR3 has 13 amino acids. Looked up from germline, CDR1 is SNHLY and CDR2 is FYNNEI. The V and J ends lost 6 bases and 8 bases, in that order; junction bases with no gene match: 8. Here the CDR3 reads CASRVGLEGTQYF. For the CDR3, the DNA is TGTGCCAGCAGGGTCGGACTAGAAGGTACGCAGTATTTT.

In this sample, this clone turned up once. This rearrangement joins TRBV2 to TRBJ1-1; D is unclear. The CDR3 sequence is 13 residues long. With 6 bases removed from V and 1 base from J, the gap between germline ends came to 9 bases. Looked up from germline, CDR1 is SNHLY and CDR2 is FYNNEI. The CDR3 here is CASRLGPNTEAFF. As DNA, the CDR3 is TGTGCCAGCAGACTCGGCCCGAACACTGAAGCTTTCTTT.

The chain couples TRBV27 to TRBJ2-7; 15 nucleotides agree with TRBD2. CDR3 length equals 17 residues. Germline V gene sequence: CDR1 MNHEY, CDR2 SMNVEV (reference sequence). The trim removed 4 bases at V and 3 bases at J, leaving 7 bases unmatched. CDR3 sequence: CASSSRTSGRAGYEQYF. The DNA of the CDR3 is TGTGCCAGCAGTTCCCGGACTAGCGGGAGGGCCGGCTACGAGCAGTACTTC.

This chain uses TRBV6-4 with TRBJ2-1, with 10 bases that match TRBD2. The CDR3 covers 15 residues. Germline CDR1 MRHNA, CDR2 SNTAGT. V shed 8 bases and J 5 bases; nucleotides not matched to a gene: 9. In DNA, the CDR3 is TGTGCCAGCGCGGAGCTAGCGGGGGCCCACAATGAGCAGTTCTTC. Translating it yields CASAELAGAHNEQFF.